The 19 T cell receptor beta chains below all came from one sample that was sequenced in a study of cytomegalovirus exposure and HLA in healthy donors. PCR involved 60 Vbeta and 13 Jbeta primers. Measured with immunoSEQ multiplex PCR; TCRdb has only the in-frame clones, and not every one. The table lists around 85,000 clones, around 80% of them singletons, with roughly 32% in the top ten. The sample comprised PBMCs. All receptors derive from a man aged 45-65 years in good health and CMV-seropositive.

This sequence joins TRBV5-1 and TRBJ1-2; D possibly corresponds to TRBD1 (6 bases). The germline gives CDR1 SGHRS, CDR2 YFSETQ. The V end lost 2 bases, the J end lost 8 bases, and 16 bases lay between the germline ends. The CDR3 extends over 14 amino acids. The CDR3 DNA reads as TGCGCCAGCAGCTTTACAGGGACCCTGGAGGGCTACACCTTC. Translating gives CASSFTGTLEGYTF.

The chain links TRBV7-8 to TRBJ1-1; D is perhaps TRBD1 (5 bases). Germline loops: CDR1 SGHVS, CDR2 FQNEAQ. The CDR3 is 16 amino acids. Trimming removed 3 bases from V and 3 bases from J, with 17 bases in between. CDR3 sequence (DNA): TGTGCCAGCAGCTTCAACGACAGAGTAATTGACACTGAAGCTTTCTTT. It codes for CASSFNDRVIDTEAFF.

The chain uses TRBV7-9 and TRBJ2-6; D not resolved. Germline V gene sequence: CDR1 SEHNR, CDR2 FQNEAQ (reference sequence). The CDR3 length is 15 residues. Trimming left V 5 bases short and J 0 bases short, with 8 bases between. The CDR3 region is CASSPAYSGANVLTF. For the CDR3, the DNA is TGTGCCAGCAGCCCTGCCTACTCTGGGGCCAACGTCCTGACTTTC.

The chain couples TRBV21-1 to TRBJ1-1; no check of the table's D call, TRBD1, against the DNA was made. TRBV21-1 is a listed pseudogene. The length of the CDR3 is 15 residues. CDR3 nucleotide sequence: TGTGCCAGCAGCAGGGGGGACAGGGCTTACACTGAAGCTTTCTTT. This codes for CASSRGDRAYTEAFF.

The CDR3 sequence: CASSLGASGEYEQYF. The CDR3 coding sequence is TGTGCCAGCAGCTTAGGGGCTAGCGGGGAGTACGAGCAGTACTTC. The chain uses TRBV7-9 and TRBJ2-7; TRBD2 matches at 9 bases. The CDR3 covers 15 residues. Trimming took 1 base from V and 4 from J; bases not matched to a gene: 5. Germline V gene sequence: CDR1 SEHNR, CDR2 FQNEAQ (reference sequence). Filled out from reference TRBV7-9 and TRBJ2-7, the complete variable domain reads DTGVSQNPRHKITKRGQNVTFRCDPISEHNRLYWYRQTLGQGPEFLTYFQNEAQLEKSRLLSDRFSAERPKGSFSTLEIQRTEQGDSAMYLCASSLGASGEYEQYFGPGTRLTVT.

This clone was detected once. The chain uses TRBV19 and TRBJ1-2; D is unresolved. V lost 3 bases and J lost 4, with 12 bases in between. Germline loops: CDR1 LNHDA, CDR2 SQIVND (reference sequence). This CDR3 has 14 residues. DNA for the CDR3: TGTGCCAGTAGTATGGGTTTAGGAGCCTATGGCTACACCTTC. It codes for CASSMGLGAYGYTF.

The chain carries TRBV11-2 and TRBJ2-1, with D tentatively TRBD2 (6 bases). The CDR3 covers 15 residues. CDR1 SGHAT and CDR2 FQNNGV come from the germline V gene. The ends were cut back, 2 bases at V and 4 bases at J, with 12 bases in the middle. CDR3 protein: CASSLTSSPYNEQFF. The CDR3 bases are TGTGCCAGCAGCTTAACTAGCTCTCCTTACAATGAGCAGTTCTTC.

The V and J genes are TRBV7-9 and TRBJ2-5; 8 bases fit TRBD1. CDR1 is SEHNR, CDR2 FQNEAQ, per germline (reference sequence). With 6 bases clipped from V and 3 bases from J, the junction kept 6 bases outside the gene matches. CDR3 length equals 14 residues. The CDR3 sequence is CASRWAGGEETQYF. The CDR3 DNA is TGTGCCAGCAGATGGGCAGGGGGCGAAGAGACCCAGTACTTC. The full variable domain, with the rest looked up from reference TRBV7-9 and TRBJ2-5, is DTGVSQNPRHKITKRGQNVTFRCDPISEHNRLYWYRQTLGQGPEFLTYFQNEAQLEKSRLLSDRFSAERPKGSFSTLEIQRTEQGDSAMYLCASRWAGGEETQYFGPGTRLLVL.

This chain links TRBV19 with TRBJ2-7, with 9 bases lining up with TRBD1. The CDR3 is 14 residues long. The J segment lost 2 bases and the V segment lost 2 bases, leaving 1 base of the junction unmatched. Germline CDR1 is LNHDA and CDR2 is SQIVND (reference sequence). CDR3 region: CASSINRGPYEQYF. CDR3 DNA: TGTGCCAGTAGTATAAACAGGGGGCCCTACGAGCAGTACTTC. The full variable domain, rest sourced from reference TRBV19 and TRBJ2-7, is DGGITQSPKYLFRKEGQNVTLSCEQNLNHDAMYWYRQDPGQGLRLIYYSQIVNDFQKGDIAEGYSVSREKKESFPLTVTSAQKNPTAFYLCASSINRGPYEQYFGPGTRLTVT.

The chain combines TRBV4-2 with TRBJ2-3, with 7 nucleotides matching TRBD2. The CDR3 sequence is 15 residues long. The V gene end was trimmed by 4 bases and the J gene end by 0 bases; junction bases not matched to a gene: 4. Germline CDR1 and CDR2: LGHNA and YNFKEQ. Here the CDR3 reads CASSLRGISTDTQYF. For the CDR3, the DNA is TGTGCCAGCAGCCTGCGGGGGATTAGCACAGATACGCAGTATTTT.

The chain links TRBV30 to TRBJ2-1, with 7 bases fitting TRBD1. CDR3 length: 12 residues. The J segment lost 14 bases and the V segment lost 3 bases, leaving 10 bases of the junction unmatched. Germline values: CDR1 GTSNPN, CDR2 SVGIG (reference sequence). CDR3 residues: CAWSVTRQGEFF. CDR3 DNA sequence: TGTGCCTGGAGCGTCACGAGGCAGGGGGAGTTCTTC.

The CDR3 DNA reads TGTGCCAGCAGCCGGACAGGGGGTAATGAAAAACTGTTTTTT. Its protein is CASSRTGGNEKLFF. The V and J genes are TRBV2 and TRBJ1-4; 10 bases are a match to TRBD1. V gave up 6 bases and J gave up 4 bases; unmatched junction bases: 2. From germline, CDR1 is SNHLY and CDR2 FYNNEI. The CDR3 sequence is 14 residues long.

The rearrangement joins TRBV9 to TRBJ1-1; TRBD1 is a possible D gene (5 bases). CDR1 is SGDLS, CDR2 YYNGEE, per germline. V gave up 3 bases and J gave up 1 base, with 10 bases separating them. The CDR3 loop spans 14 amino acids. The CDR3 coding sequence is TGTGCCAGCAGCGCTTCAACAGGGAACACTGAAGCTTTCTTT. This encodes CASSASTGNTEAFF.

This clone appeared a single time. V is TRBV10-2 and J is TRBJ2-6, with D perhaps matching TRBD2 (5 bases). The V gene lost 7 bases and the J gene lost 12 bases, with 19 bases spanning the gap. The CDR3 loop spans 14 amino acids. CDR1 and CDR2 (germline): WSHSY, SAAADI. CDR3 nucleotide sequence: TGCGCCAGCATGAGGTCCGGGATGACCGGCGTCCTGACTTTC. Amino acid sequence: CASMRSGMTGVLTF.

The chain has TRBV4-2 and TRBJ2-5; possible D gene TRBD2, 5 bases. V was pared by 0 bases and J by 5 bases, with 10 bases between. The V gene's germline CDR1 is LGHNA and CDR2 YNFKEQ. The CDR3 length is 14 residues. The CDR3 DNA sequence: TGTGCCAGCAGCCAAGATAGAGGGCCCGAGACCCAGTACTTC. This codes for CASSQDRGPETQYF.

Concerning this clone itself: Germline and junction disagree at one end, which may indicate a read error. The V gene is TRBV7-2, the J gene TRBJ2-5; D possibly corresponds to TRBD2 (6 bases). Germline V lookup: CDR1 SGHTA, CDR2 FQGNSA. The CDR3 length is 13 residues. Written as DNA, the CDR3 is TGTGCCAGCAGCCTAGCGCGACAGGAGACCCAGTACTTC. Amino acid sequence: CASSLARQETQYF.

The V and J genes are TRBV2 and TRBJ2-6; no clear D gene. CDR3 length: 16 residues. The V and J ends lost 3 bases and 0 bases respectively, with 9 bases between them. The V gene's germline CDR1 is SNHLY and CDR2 FYNNEI. The DNA of the CDR3 is TGTGCCAGCAGTGACGAGAGGTCCTCTGGGGCCAACGTCCTGACTTTC. This codes for CASSDERSSGANVLTF.

The sample holds a few counts of this clone. V and J are TRBV5-1 and TRBJ1-1, with D unresolved. The CDR3 has 15 amino acids. V lost 5 bases, J lost 4 bases, and 18 bases lay in between. Germline loops: CDR1 SGHRS, CDR2 YFSETQ. The CDR3 coding sequence is TGCGCCAGCAGTACCCTGGAGGGAAGAGGCACTGAAGCTTTCTTT. Its translation: CASSTLEGRGTEAFF.

The chain is built from TRBV19 and TRBJ2-3; 9 positions agree with TRBD2. V trimming: 3 bases; J trimming: 4 bases; junction bases outside the gene matches: 5. Looked up from germline, CDR1 is LNHDA and CDR2 is SQIVND (reference sequence). This CDR3 is built from 15 residues. In DNA, the CDR3 is TGTGCCAGTAGTATGGAACTAGCGGGTCCAGATACGCAGTATTTT. Translation: CASSMELAGPDTQYF. The full variable domain, its missing parts supplied by reference TRBV19 and TRBJ2-3, is DGGITQSPKYLFRKEGQNVTLSCEQNLNHDAMYWYRQDPGQGLRLIYYSQIVNDFQKGDIAEGYSVSREKKESFPLTVTSAQKNPTAFYLCASSMELAGPDTQYFGPGTRLTVL.